One sample yielded the 22 T cell receptor beta chains listed below, sequenced in a study of cytomegalovirus exposure and HLA in healthy donors. Profiled with immunoSEQ multiplex PCR; TCRdb holds only in-frame clones, not every one. The repertoire holds under 300,000 clones, with approximately 86% as singletons. What was sequenced was PBMCs. These receptors were collected from a woman under 40 in good health and CMV-seropositive.

The V and J genes are TRBV30 and TRBJ2-1, with 13 bases lining up with TRBD2. Germline CDR1 reads GTSNPN; CDR2 reads SVGIG (reference sequence). The CDR3 spans 17 residues. V gave up 1 base and J gave up 1 base; unmatched junction bases: 4. Here the CDR3 DNA reads TGTGCCTGGAGTGGACTAGCGGGAGGTTCATCCTACAATGAGCAGTTCTTC. This sequence encodes CAWSGLAGGSSYNEQFF.

V gene TRBV6-6 combines with J gene TRBJ2-1; TRBD1 agrees at 10 bases. Trimming cost V 4 bases and J 4 bases; bases outside gene matches: 7. Germline V gene lookup returns CDR1 MNHNY and CDR2 SVGAGI (reference sequence). The CDR3 extends over 16 amino acids. CDR3: CASSLSGTGDYNEQFF. In DNA, the CDR3 is TGTGCCAGCAGTTTATCCGGGACAGGGGATTACAATGAGCAGTTCTTC.

This chain connects TRBV2 to TRBJ2-5, with TRBD1 matching 8 bases. Germline values: CDR1 SNHLY, CDR2 FYNNEI. This CDR3 has 14 residues. V gave up 7 bases and J gave up 4 bases; unmatched junction bases: 8. CDR3 protein: CASNQGALSETQYF. The DNA of the CDR3 is TGTGCCAGCAACCAGGGGGCGCTGTCAGAGACCCAGTACTTC.

This rearrangement joins TRBV4-1 to TRBJ2-5; the match to TRBD1 covers 7 bases. V was clipped by 6 bases and J by 0 bases; unmatched bases: 7. The CDR3 totals 15 residues. Per germline, CDR1 MGHRA and CDR2 YSYEKL. The chain's CDR3 is CASSPEGADQETQYF. The CDR3 DNA reads TGCGCCAGCAGTCCCGAGGGGGCGGACCAAGAGACCCAGTACTTC.

V is TRBV10-3 and J is TRBJ2-7; D remains ambiguous. Trimming pared 2 bases from V and 3 bases from J, leaving 5 bases between. Germline assignment: CDR1 ENHRY and CDR2 SYGVKD. This CDR3 is 12 amino acids long. The CDR3 spells CAISEQIYEQYF. The CDR3 nucleotides are TGTGCCATCAGTGAGCAAATCTACGAGCAGTACTTC.

The chain combines TRBV18 with TRBJ2-7, with 11 bases fitting TRBD1. Germline CDR1 and CDR2: KGHSH and LQKENI. V lost 2 bases, J lost 4 bases, and 1 base stayed unmatched. The CDR3 is 14 amino acids. DNA for the CDR3: TGTGCCAGCTCACCAGGGGACAGGGGGTACGAGCAGTACTTC. As protein: CASSPGDRGYEQYF.

Notes on this clone: The sample contains more than one DNA sequence encoding this CDR3. The chain combines TRBV30 with TRBJ1-5; the D is unclear. Germline V gene sequence: CDR1 GTSNPN, CDR2 SVGIG (reference sequence). Trimming pared 0 bases from V and 2 bases from J, leaving 8 bases between. CDR3 length: 14 residues. CDR3 region: CAWSVRQGNQPQHF. The CDR3 DNA reads as TGTGCCTGGAGTGTACGGCAGGGCAATCAGCCCCAGCATTTT. Full variable domain (outside the CDR3, taken from reference TRBV30 and TRBJ1-5): SQTIHQWPATLVQPVGSPLSLECTVEGTSNPNLYWYRQAAGRGLQLLFYSVGIGQISSEVPQNLSASRPQDRQFILSSKKLLLSDSGFYLCAWSVRQGNQPQHFGDGTRLSIL.

This rearrangement joins TRBV9 to TRBJ1-5, with 9 bases identical to TRBD1. This CDR3 is built from 20 residues. The germline V gene has CDR1 SGDLS and CDR2 YYNGEE. Unmatched junction bases numbered 20, after V lost 0 bases and J lost 7 bases. The CDR3 DNA follows: TGTGCCAGCAGCGTAGATCGACGGCGGGACAGGGTTAGTGTATGCCAGCCCCAGCATTTT. Its translation is CASSVDRRRDRVSVCQPQHF.

This clone was recorded once. The V gene is TRBV7-3, the J gene TRBJ2-3; 8 bases map to TRBD2. V shed 2 bases and J 2 bases; nucleotides not matched to a gene: 6. The CDR3 runs to 16 residues. Germline V CDR1 and CDR2: SGHTA, FQGTGA. This CDR3 is CASSLGASGYTDTQYF. The CDR3 DNA reads as TGTGCCAGCAGCTTAGGGGCTAGCGGGTACACAGATACGCAGTATTTT.

The gene calls are TRBV6-1 and TRBJ2-1; 7 bases map to TRBD2. CDR1 and CDR2 from the germline V gene are MNHNS and SASEGT. The CDR3 sequence is 14 residues long. J lost 9 bases, V lost 7 bases, and 12 bases had no gene match. CDR3 bases: TGTGCCAGCAACCTAGGACTAGAAATCCCTGAGCAGTTCTTC. Translated, it gives CASNLGLEIPEQFF.

V and J are TRBV29-1 and TRBJ2-1; the D gene is possibly TRBD1 (6 bases). Germline lookup yields CDR1 SQVTM and CDR2 ANQGSEA. CDR3 length: 16 amino acids. Trimming removed 2 bases at V and 0 bases at J, with 14 bases between. DNA of the CDR3: TGCAGCGTTGAAACCGGGCAGGGGAGCTCCTACAATGAGCAGTTCTTC. Protein: CSVETGQGSSYNEQFF.

This chain connects TRBV2 to TRBJ1-5, with 7 positions matching TRBD1. The CDR3 consists of 17 residues. Germline V gene lookup returns CDR1 SNHLY and CDR2 FYNNEI. V lost 5 bases and J lost 4; bases outside the gene matches: 14. CDR3 sequence reads: CASSSETGTVFNQPQHF. The CDR3 nucleotides read TGTGCCAGCAGTTCCGAAACCGGGACAGTTTTTAATCAGCCCCAGCATTTT.

This chain joins TRBV5-1 and TRBJ1-2; D is possibly TRBD1 (6 bases). Germline V gives CDR1 SGHRS, CDR2 YFSETQ. The length of the CDR3 is 17 residues. With 4 bases removed from V and 3 bases from J, the gap between germline ends came to 22 bases. This CDR3 reads CASSPYLRGAVDYGYTF. The DNA of the CDR3 is TGCGCCAGCAGCCCCTACCTCCGGGGGGCTGTTGACTATGGCTACACCTTC.

The V gene is TRBV28, the J gene TRBJ1-1; unclear D gene. With 2 bases removed from V and 2 bases from J, the gap between germline ends came to 15 bases. Germline CDR1 MDHEN, CDR2 SYDVKM. This CDR3 comprises 16 residues. CDR3 sequence (DNA): TGTGCCAGCAGTTTACTCGGGGTGACCCCAAACACTGAAGCTTTCTTT. Translating gives CASSLLGVTPNTEAFF.

The CDR3 loop is CASSQDQGAQETQYF. Written as DNA, the CDR3 is TGTGCCAGCAGCCAAGATCAGGGGGCTCAAGAGACCCAGTACTTC. The genes are TRBV4-2 and TRBJ2-5; TRBD1 matches 8 bases. Germline CDR1 LGHNA, CDR2 YNFKEQ. The CDR3 has 15 residues. V trimming: 0 bases; J trimming: 2 bases; junction bases outside the gene matches: 2.

The chain joins TRBV6-4 to TRBJ1-5; the D is unclear. Germline lookup yields CDR1 MRHNA and CDR2 SNTAGT. The CDR3 is made up of 13 amino acids. V was cut by 3 bases and J by 5 bases, with 8 bases left in between. CDR3 residues: CASSESIYQPQHF. In nucleotides, the CDR3 is TGTGCCAGCAGTGAGTCTATTTATCAGCCCCAGCATTTT.

The V gene is TRBV2, the J gene TRBJ2-1, with 14 nucleotides matching TRBD2. CDR3 length equals 19 residues. V was pared by 3 bases and J by 7 bases, with 14 bases of the junction left unmatched. Germline CDR1 SNHLY, CDR2 FYNNEI. The CDR3 loop is CASSDPGLAGVLFGNEQFF. The CDR3 DNA sequence: TGTGCCAGCAGTGATCCGGGACTAGCGGGAGTTCTCTTCGGTAATGAGCAGTTCTTC.

The chain combines TRBV13 with TRBJ2-7; D is ambiguous. Looked up from germline, CDR1 is PRHDT and CDR2 is FYEKMQ (reference sequence). Trimming cost V 1 base and J 5 bases, with 6 bases left between them. The CDR3 loop spans 12 amino acids. In nucleotides, the CDR3 is TGTGCCAGCAGCTTAGAAAGCGACGAGCAGTACTTC. This gives the protein CASSLESDEQYF.

The chain employs TRBV19 and TRBJ2-2; TRBD1 might be the D (6 bases). Trimming shortened V by 7 bases and J by 7 bases, and 22 bases separated the two germline ends. This CDR3 is 16 amino acids long. Per germline, CDR1 LNHDA and CDR2 SQIVND (reference sequence). The CDR3 bases are TGTGCCAGTATCGATCGCCGCAGGGGTGCGAGCGGGGAGCTGTTTTTT. This gives the protein CASIDRRRGASGELFF.

This clone was counted ten times or more. V and J are TRBV7-8 and TRBJ2-3; D is possibly TRBD2 (5 bases). This CDR3 is built from 13 residues. V lost 5 bases to trimming and J lost 5 bases, with 11 bases between them. Germline loops: CDR1 SGHVS, CDR2 FQNEAQ. CDR3 sequence reads: CASSNRDRDTQYF. In DNA, the CDR3 is TGTGCCAGCAGCAACCGGGATCGAGATACGCAGTATTTT.

The chain employs TRBV6-6 and TRBJ2-7, with a tentative D call TRBD1 (6 bases). The germline V and J ends were trimmed by 2 bases and 5 bases, with 13 bases remaining between them. CDR3 length equals 14 residues. Germline values: CDR1 MNHNY, CDR2 SVGAGI (reference sequence). CDR3 sequence reads: CASSYRDTIDEQYF. DNA for the CDR3: TGTGCCAGCAGTTACCGGGACACCATTGACGAGCAGTACTTC.

This rearrangement joins TRBV18 to TRBJ1-5; a possible D gene is TRBD1 (6 bases). The CDR3 length is 18 residues. The V gene lost 2 bases and the J gene lost 3 bases, with 20 bases spanning the gap. The germline CDR1 and CDR2 sequences are KGHSH and LQKENI. This chain's CDR3 is CASSPTSLGGGSNQPQHF. The DNA of the CDR3 is TGTGCCAGCTCACCAACTAGCTTGGGAGGGGGGTCCAATCAGCCCCAGCATTTT.